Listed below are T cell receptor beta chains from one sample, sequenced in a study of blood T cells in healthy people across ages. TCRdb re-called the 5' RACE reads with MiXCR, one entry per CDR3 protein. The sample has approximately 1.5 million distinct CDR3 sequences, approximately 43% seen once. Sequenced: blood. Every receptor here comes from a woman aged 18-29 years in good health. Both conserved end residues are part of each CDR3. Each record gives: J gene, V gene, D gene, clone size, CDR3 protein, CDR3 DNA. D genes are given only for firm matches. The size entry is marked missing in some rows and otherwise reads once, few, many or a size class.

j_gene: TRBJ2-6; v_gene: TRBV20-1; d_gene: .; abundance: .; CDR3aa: CSARLDRRSGANVLTF; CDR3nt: TGCAGTGCTAGACTGGACCGACGCTCTGGGGCCAACGTCCTGACTTTC
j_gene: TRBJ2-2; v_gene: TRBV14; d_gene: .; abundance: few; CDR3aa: CASSQEYGELFF; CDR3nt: TGTGCCAGCAGCCAAGAGTACGGGGAGCTGTTTTTT
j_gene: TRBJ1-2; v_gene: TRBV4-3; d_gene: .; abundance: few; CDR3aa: CASSQGSAANYGYTF; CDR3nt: TGCGCCAGCAGCCAAGGTAGCGCAGCGAACTATGGCTACACCTTC
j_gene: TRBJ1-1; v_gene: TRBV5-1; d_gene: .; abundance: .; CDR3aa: CASTTAGLNTEAFF; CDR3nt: TGCGCCAGCACGACGGCCGGCTTGAACACTGAAGCTTTCTTT
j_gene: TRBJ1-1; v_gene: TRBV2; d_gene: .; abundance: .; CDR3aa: CAVRNTEAFF; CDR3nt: TGTGCCGTGAGGAACACTGAAGCTTTCTTT
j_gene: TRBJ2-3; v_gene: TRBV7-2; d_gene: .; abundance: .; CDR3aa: CASSFAISADTQYF; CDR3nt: TGTGCCAGCAGCTTTGCAATTTCCGCAGATACGCAGTATTTT
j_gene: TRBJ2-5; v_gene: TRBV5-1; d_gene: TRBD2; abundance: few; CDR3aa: CASSLELAGRYQETQYF; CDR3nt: TGCGCCAGCAGCTTGGAACTAGCGGGAAGATACCAAGAGACCCAGTACTTC
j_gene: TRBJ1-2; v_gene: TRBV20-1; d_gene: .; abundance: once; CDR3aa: CSARSLPLGGYTF; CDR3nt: TGCAGTGCTAGAAGCTTGCCACTGGGGGGCTACACCTTC
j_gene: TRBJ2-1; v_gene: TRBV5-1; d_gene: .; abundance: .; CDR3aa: CASSLDLGHNEQFF; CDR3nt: TGCGCCAGCAGCTTGGACCTCGGGCACAATGAGCAGTTCTTC
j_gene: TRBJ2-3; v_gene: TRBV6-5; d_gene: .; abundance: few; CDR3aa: CASSQYKTDTQYF; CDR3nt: TGTGCCAGCAGTCAGTACAAGACAGATACGCAGTATTTT
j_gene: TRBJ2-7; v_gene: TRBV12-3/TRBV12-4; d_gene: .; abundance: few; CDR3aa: CASSFPGLRWNEQYF; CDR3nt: TGTGCCAGCAGTTTCCCGGGTCTTCGATGGAACGAGCAGTACTTC
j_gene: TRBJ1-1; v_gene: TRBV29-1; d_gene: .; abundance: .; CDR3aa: CSVEVRMNTEAFF; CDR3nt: TGCAGCGTTGAAGTGCGCATGAACACTGAAGCTTTCTTT
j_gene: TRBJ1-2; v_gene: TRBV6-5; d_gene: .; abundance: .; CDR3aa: CASRTGVEGGYTF; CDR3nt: TGTGCCAGCAGAACCGGGGTGGAGGGTGGCTACACCTTC
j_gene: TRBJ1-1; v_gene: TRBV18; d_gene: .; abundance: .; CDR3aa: CASSPPNLNTEAFF; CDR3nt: TGTGCCAGCTCACCACCGAACCTAAACACTGAAGCTTTCTTT
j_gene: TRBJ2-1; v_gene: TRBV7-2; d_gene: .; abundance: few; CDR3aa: CASSIGPRNEQFF; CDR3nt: TGTGCCAGCAGCATAGGGCCGCGGAATGAGCAGTTCTTC
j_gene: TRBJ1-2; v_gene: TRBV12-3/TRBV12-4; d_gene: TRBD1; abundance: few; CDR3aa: CASSQWDRGHYGYTF; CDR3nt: TGTGCCAGCAGTCAATGGGACAGGGGCCACTATGGCTACACCTTC
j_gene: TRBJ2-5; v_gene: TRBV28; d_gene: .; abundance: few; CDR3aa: CASRRQGLETQYF; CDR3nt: TGTGCCAGCAGACGCCAGGGTTTGGAGACCCAGTACTTC
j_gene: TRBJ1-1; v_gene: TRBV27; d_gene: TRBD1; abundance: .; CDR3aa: CASSFRQGLTEAFF; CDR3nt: TGTGCCAGCAGCTTCAGACAGGGGCTCACTGAAGCTTTCTTT
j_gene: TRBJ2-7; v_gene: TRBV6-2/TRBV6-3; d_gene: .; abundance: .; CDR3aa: CASAKIGGYEQYF; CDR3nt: TGTGCCAGCGCCAAAATCGGAGGCTACGAGCAGTACTTC
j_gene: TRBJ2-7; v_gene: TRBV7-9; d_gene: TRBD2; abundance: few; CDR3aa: CASSLVFSSGEQYF; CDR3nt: TGTGCCAGCAGCTTAGTGTTCTCTAGCGGCGAGCAGTACTTC
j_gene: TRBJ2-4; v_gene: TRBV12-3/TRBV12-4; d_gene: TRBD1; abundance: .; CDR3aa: CASSPPGTGEDIQYF; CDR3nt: TGTGCCAGCAGTCCGCCCGGGACAGGGGAGGACATTCAGTACTTC
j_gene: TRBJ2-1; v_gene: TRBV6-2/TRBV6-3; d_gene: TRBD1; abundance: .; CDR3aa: CASSEDRVSYNEQFF; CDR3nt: TGTGCCAGCAGTGAGGACAGGGTTTCCTACAATGAGCAGTTCTTC
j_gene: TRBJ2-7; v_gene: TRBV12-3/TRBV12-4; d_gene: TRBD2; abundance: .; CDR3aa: CASSSLAGARQEQYF; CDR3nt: TGTGCCAGCAGTTCTCTAGCGGGGGCCCGTCAGGAACAGTACTTC
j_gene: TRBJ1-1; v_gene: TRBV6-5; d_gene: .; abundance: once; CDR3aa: CASSYSIGVTNTEAFF; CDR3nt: TGTGCCAGCAGTTACTCGATAGGGGTGACGAACACTGAAGCTTTCTTT
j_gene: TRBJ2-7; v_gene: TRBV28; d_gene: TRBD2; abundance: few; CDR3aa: CASLTRTSGAYEQYF; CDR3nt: TGTGCCAGTCTGACCCGGACTAGCGGAGCCTACGAGCAGTACTTC
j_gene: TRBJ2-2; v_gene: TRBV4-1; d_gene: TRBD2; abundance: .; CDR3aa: CASRQIGTSRSGELFF; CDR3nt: TGCGCCAGCAGGCAGATAGGGACTAGTCGTTCCGGGGAGCTGTTTTTT
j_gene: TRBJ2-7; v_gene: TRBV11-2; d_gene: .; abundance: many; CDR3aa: CASSLVQGSYEQYF; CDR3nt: TGTGCCAGCAGCTTAGTACAGGGATCCTACGAGCAGTACTTC
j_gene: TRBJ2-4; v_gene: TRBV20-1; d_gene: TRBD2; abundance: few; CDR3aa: CSANLAGAKNIQYF; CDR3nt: TGCAGTGCTAATCTAGCGGGAGCCAAAAACATTCAGTACTTC
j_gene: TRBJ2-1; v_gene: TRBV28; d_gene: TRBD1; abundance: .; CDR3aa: CASQEGTGWGNEQFF; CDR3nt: TGTGCCAGCCAAGAGGGGACAGGGTGGGGCAATGAGCAGTTCTTC
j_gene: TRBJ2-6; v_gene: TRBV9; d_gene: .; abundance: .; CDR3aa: CASSVDETTENSGANVLTF; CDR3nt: TGTGCCAGCAGCGTAGACGAGACGACAGAAAACTCTGGGGCCAACGTCCTGACTTTC
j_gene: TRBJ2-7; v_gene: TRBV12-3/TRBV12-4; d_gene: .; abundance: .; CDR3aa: CASSMTSSNEQYF; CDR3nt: TGTGCCAGCAGTATGACTAGTAGCAACGAGCAGTACTTC
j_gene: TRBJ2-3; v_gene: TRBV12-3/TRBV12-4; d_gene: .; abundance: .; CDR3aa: CASSRGTEDMQYF; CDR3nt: TGTGCCAGCAGTCGGGGGACAGAAGATATGCAATATTTT
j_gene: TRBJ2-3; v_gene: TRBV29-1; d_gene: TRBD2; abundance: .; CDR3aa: CVASGRTGTQYF; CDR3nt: TGCGTGGCTAGCGGCCGCACAGGTACGCAGTATTTT
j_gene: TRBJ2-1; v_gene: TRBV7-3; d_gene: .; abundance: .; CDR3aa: CAGSLSMDNEQFF; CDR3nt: TGTGCCGGCAGCTTAAGTATGGACAATGAGCAGTTCTTC
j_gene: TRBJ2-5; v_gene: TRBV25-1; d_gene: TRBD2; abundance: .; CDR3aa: CASSSHRLAEGGNEQYF; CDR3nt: TGTGCCAGCAGTTCACACCGACTAGCGGAAGGGGGGAATGAGCAGTACTTC
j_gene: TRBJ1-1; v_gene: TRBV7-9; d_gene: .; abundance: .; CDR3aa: CASSVNGGNTEAFF; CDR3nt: TGTGCCAGCAGCGTCAACGGGGGGAACACTGAAGCTTTCTTT
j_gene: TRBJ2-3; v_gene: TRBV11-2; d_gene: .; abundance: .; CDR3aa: CASSFNTADTQYF; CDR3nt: TGTGCCAGCAGCTTTAATACGGCAGATACGCAGTATTTT
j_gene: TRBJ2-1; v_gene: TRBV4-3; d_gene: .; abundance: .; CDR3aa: CASSQASRGETQFF; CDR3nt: TGCGCCAGCAGCCAAGCGTCGAGGGGAGAGACCCAGTTCTTC
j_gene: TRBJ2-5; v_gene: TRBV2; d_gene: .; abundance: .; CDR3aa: CASLIEIVRLRSETQYF; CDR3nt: TGTGCCAGCCTTATAGAAATAGTCCGGTTGCGTTCAGAGACCCAGTACTTC
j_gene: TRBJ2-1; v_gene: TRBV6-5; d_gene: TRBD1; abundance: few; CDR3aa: CASRIDRGRTFF; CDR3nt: TGTGCCAGCAGAATCGACAGGGGAAGGACGTTCTTC
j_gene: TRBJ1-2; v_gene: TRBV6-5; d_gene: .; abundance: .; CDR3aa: CASSDSGAYGYTF; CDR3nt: TGTGCCAGCAGTGACTCGGGGGCCTATGGCTACACCTTC
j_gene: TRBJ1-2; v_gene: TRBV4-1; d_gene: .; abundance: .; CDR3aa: CASSQVARVHYGYTF; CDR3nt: TGCGCCAGCAGCCAAGTAGCGAGGGTTCACTATGGCTACACCTTC
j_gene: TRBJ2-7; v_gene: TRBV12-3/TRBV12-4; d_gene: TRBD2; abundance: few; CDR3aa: CASRSTLAGPSYNEQYF; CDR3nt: TGTGCCAGCAGAAGTACGTTAGCGGGACCCTCCTACAATGAGCAGTACTTC
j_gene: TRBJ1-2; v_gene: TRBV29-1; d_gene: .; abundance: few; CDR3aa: CSVEVLGGYTF; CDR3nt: TGCAGCGTTGAAGTCCTGGGTGGCTACACCTTC
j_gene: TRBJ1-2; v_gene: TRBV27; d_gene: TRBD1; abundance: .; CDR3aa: CASSTLRWDSKVGYGYTF; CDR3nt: TGTGCCAGCAGTACCTTGAGATGGGACAGCAAAGTGGGCTATGGCTACACCTTC
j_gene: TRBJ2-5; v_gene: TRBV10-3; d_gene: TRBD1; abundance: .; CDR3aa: CAKTGEGYNEQYF; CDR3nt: TGTGCCAAAACAGGGGAAGGCTACAATGAGCAGTACTTC
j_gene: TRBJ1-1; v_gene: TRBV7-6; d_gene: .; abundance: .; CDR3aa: CASSYLDNSRAFF; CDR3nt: TGTGCCAGCAGCTACTTGGACAACTCCAGGGCTTTCTTT
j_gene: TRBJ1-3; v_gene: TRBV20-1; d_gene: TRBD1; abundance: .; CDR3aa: CSATPRDRAGNTIYF; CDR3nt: TGCAGTGCGACCCCCCGGGACAGGGCTGGAAACACCATATATTTT
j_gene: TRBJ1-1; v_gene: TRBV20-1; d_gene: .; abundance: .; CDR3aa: CSARDRSRNTVAFF; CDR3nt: TGCAGTGCTAGGGATCGCAGCAGGAACACTGTAGCTTTCTTT
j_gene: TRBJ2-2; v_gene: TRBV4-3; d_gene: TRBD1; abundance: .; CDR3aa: CASSQQGATGELFF; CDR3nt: TGCGCCAGCAGCCAACAGGGGGCGACCGGGGAGCTGTTTTTT
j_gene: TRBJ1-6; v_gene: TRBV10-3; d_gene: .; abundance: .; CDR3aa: CAISESRGLNSPLHF; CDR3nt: TGTGCCATCAGTGAGTCCCGGGGGCTAAATTCACCCCTCCACTTT
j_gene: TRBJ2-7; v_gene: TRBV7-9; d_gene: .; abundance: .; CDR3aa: CASSPRDEGYEQYF; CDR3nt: TGTGCCAGCAGCCCCCGGGACGAAGGCTACGAGCAGTACTTC
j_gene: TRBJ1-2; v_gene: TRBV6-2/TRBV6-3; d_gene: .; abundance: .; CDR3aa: CASSRTGTVNYGYTF; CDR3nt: TGTGCCAGCAGCCGAACAGGAACTGTTAACTATGGCTACACCTTC
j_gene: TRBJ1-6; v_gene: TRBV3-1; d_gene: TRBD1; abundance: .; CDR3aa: CASSPTGSNSPLHF; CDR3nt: TGTGCCAGCAGCCCGACAGGGTCTAATTCACCCCTCCACTTT
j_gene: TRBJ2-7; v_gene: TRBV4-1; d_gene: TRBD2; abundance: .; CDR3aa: CASSHRGTSGTLGEQYF; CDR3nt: TGCGCCAGCAGCCACCGGGGGACTAGCGGGACACTAGGCGAGCAGTACTTC
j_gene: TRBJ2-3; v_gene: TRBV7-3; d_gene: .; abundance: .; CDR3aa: CASSLMRTGTDTQYF; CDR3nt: TGTGCCAGCAGCTTAATGAGAACCGGCACAGATACGCAGTATTTT
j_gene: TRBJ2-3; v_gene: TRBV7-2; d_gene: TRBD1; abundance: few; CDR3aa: CASSLAGQGYADTQYF; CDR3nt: TGTGCCAGCAGCTTAGCGGGACAGGGTTACGCAGATACGCAGTATTTT
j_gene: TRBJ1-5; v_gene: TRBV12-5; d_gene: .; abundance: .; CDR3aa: CASGDEGQSGQPQHF; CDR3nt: TGTGCTAGTGGGGATGAAGGACAGTCCGGTCAGCCCCAGCATTTT
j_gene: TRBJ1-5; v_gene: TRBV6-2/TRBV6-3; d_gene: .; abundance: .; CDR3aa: CASSQALGPQHF; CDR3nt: TGTGCCAGCAGTCAGGCCTTGGGGCCCCAGCATTTT